Listed below are T cell receptor beta chains from one sample, sequenced in a study of T cell repertoires in cytomegalovirus infection. The antigens for these receptors are not known. Using its own MiXCR run on the reads, TCRdb lists one record per CDR3 protein. Among 550,000 to 700,000 distinct CDR3 sequences, about 40% were seen once, and the ten largest hold over 45%. This sample comprised cultured PBMCs, obtained from culture after CMV antigen stimulation. These receptors all come from a human donor in good health (CMV status not recorded). Some clones in this sample may be carry-over from other donors' samples. The CDR3 runs from the conserved cysteine through the conserved F or W. Each record gives: CDR3 DNA, CDR3 protein, V gene, clone size, D gene, J gene. D genes are given only for firm matches. Expanded clones are given a class, and other clones once, few, many or no size at all.

TGTGCCAGCAGTTACAACAATGAGCAGTTCTTC,CASSYNNEQFF,TRBV6-2/TRBV6-3,.,.,TRBJ2-1
TGTGCCAGTAGGCCTAGCGGGAGGGCCAGGTACGAGCAGTACTTC,CASRPSGRARYEQYF,TRBV19,few,TRBD2,TRBJ2-7
TGTGCCAGTAGTATCAGTGTTGGACAGGGGTACAATGAGCAGTTCTTC,CASSISVGQGYNEQFF,TRBV19,few,TRBD1,TRBJ2-1
TGTGCCACCGAACCTCGGGGTAGCGGCGAAAGAAATGAGCAGTTCTTC,CATEPRGSGERNEQFF,TRBV10-3,few,.,TRBJ2-1
TGTGCCAGCGGAGGAGTTGCATCTCAGCCCCAGCATTTT,CASGGVASQPQHF,TRBV7-7,.,.,TRBJ1-5
TGCAGTGCCTTACTAGCGAGCACAGATACGCAGTATTTT,CSALLASTDTQYF,TRBV20-1,.,TRBD2,TRBJ2-3
TGTGCCAGCAGTTTACCGACAGGGGGATCTGACGAGCAGTACTTC,CASSLPTGGSDEQYF,TRBV28,.,TRBD1,TRBJ2-7
TGTGCCAGCACGATTAGCGACACAGATACGCAGTATTTT,CASTISDTDTQYF,TRBV6-8,few,.,TRBJ2-3
TGCAGTGCTAGAGTTAGCGGGAGTTCTCCGGATACGCAGTATTTT,CSARVSGSSPDTQYF,TRBV20-1,.,TRBD2,TRBJ2-3
TGTGCCAGCAGCTTGGGACAGATTTTTACCTACGAGCAGTACTTC,CASSLGQIFTYEQYF,TRBV7-2,many,TRBD1,TRBJ2-7
TGCGCCAGCAGCCAAGATTCAGCGGCGGGCTCCTACAATGAGCAGTTCTTC,CASSQDSAAGSYNEQFF,TRBV4-3,.,.,TRBJ2-1
TGTGCCAGCTCACCCGAAGGACAGGGTGGCACAGATACGCAGTATTTT,CASSPEGQGGTDTQYF,TRBV18,.,TRBD1,TRBJ2-3
TGTGCCACCTCCGGGACAGGGTACACCGGGGAGCTGTTTTTT,CATSGTGYTGELFF,TRBV10-3,.,TRBD1,TRBJ2-2
TGTGCCAGCAGTTTGTTTCCGAGCGCTCAAGAGACCCAGTACTTC,CASSLFPSAQETQYF,TRBV27,few,.,TRBJ2-5
TGTGCCAGCAGTTCCACCCCGGACTCCCTTGATTCACCCCTCCACTTT,CASSSTPDSLDSPLHF,TRBV6-5,.,.,TRBJ1-6
TGCAGTGCTGCCCGGGACACCTCCTACGAGCAGTACTTC,CSAARDTSYEQYF,TRBV20-1,.,.,TRBJ2-7
TGTGCCAGCAGCTTGAGTCAGGGGAGTCAGCCCCAGCATTTT,CASSLSQGSQPQHF,TRBV7-9,few,.,TRBJ1-5